This T cell receptor beta chain is from a study of T-cell reconstitution after alpha-beta-depleted transplantation in children. This clonotype was found many times. The CDR3 loop spans 17 amino acids. Germline V CDR1 and CDR2: MNHEY, SMNVEV (reference sequence). Trimming stripped 2 bases from V and 7 bases from J, with 21 bases between. Using unique molecular identifiers, the investigators prepared the TCRbeta library. TCRdb re-called the PCR reads through MiXCR, storing one row per CDR3 protein. Of about 610,000 distinct CDR3 sequences listed, roughly 10% are singletons. The rearrangement uses TRBV27 and TRBJ2-1; TRBD2 is a possible D gene (5 bases). The sequenced sample was PBMCs from the stem cell graft donor, obtained from the stem cell graft. This receptor was obtained from a human donor who donated a stem cell graft to a child with acute myeloid leukemia. CDR3 coding DNA: TGTGCCAGCAGTTTAGAGGGTAGAGGGAGTTGGACGAATGAGCAGTTCTTC. It specifies CASSLEGRGSWTNEQFF.